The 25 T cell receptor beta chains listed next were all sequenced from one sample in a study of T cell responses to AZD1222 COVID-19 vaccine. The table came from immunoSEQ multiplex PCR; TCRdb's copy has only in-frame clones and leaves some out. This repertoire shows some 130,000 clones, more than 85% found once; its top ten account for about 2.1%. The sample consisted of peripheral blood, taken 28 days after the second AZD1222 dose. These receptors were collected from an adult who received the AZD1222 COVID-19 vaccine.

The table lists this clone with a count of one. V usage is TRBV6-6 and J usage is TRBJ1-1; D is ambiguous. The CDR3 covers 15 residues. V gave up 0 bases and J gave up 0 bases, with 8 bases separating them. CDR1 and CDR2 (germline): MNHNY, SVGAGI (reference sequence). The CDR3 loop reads CASSYSVKMNTEAFF. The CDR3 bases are TGTGCCAGCAGTTACTCGGTGAAAATGAACACTGAAGCTTTCTTT.

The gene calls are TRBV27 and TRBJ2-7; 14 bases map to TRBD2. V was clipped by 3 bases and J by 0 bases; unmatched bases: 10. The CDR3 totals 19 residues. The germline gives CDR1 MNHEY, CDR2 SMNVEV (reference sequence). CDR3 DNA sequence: TGTGCCAGCAGTTTGGGTGGACTAGCGGGAGGACCAAGCTCCTACGAGCAGTACGTC. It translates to CASSLGGLAGGPSSYEQYV.

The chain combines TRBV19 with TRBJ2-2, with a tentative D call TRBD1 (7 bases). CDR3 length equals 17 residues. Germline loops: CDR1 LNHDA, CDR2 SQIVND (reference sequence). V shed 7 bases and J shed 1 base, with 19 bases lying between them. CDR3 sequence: CASTPRGLAQNTGELFF. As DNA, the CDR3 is TGTGCCAGTACCCCGAGGGGGCTAGCGCAGAACACCGGGGAGCTGTTTTTT. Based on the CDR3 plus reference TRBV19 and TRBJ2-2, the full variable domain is DGGITQSPKYLFRKEGQNVTLSCEQNLNHDAMYWYRQDPGQGLRLIYYSQIVNDFQKGDIAEGYSVSREKKESFPLTVTSAQKNPTAFYLCASTPRGLAQNTGELFFGEGSRLTVL.

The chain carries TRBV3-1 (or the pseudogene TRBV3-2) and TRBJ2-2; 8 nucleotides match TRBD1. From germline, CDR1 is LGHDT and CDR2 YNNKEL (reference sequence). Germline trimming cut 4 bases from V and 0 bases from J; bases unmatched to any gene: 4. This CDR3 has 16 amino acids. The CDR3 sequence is CASSPPGGANTGELFF. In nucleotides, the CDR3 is TGTGCCAGCAGCCCTCCAGGGGGCGCGAACACCGGGGAGCTGTTTTTT.

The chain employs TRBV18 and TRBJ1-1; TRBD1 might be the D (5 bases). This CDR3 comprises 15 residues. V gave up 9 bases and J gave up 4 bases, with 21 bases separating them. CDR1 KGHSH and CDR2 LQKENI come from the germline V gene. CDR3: CASFTGFSGVTEAFF. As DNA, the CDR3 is TGTGCCAGTTTCACCGGCTTCTCGGGGGTCACTGAAGCTTTCTTT.

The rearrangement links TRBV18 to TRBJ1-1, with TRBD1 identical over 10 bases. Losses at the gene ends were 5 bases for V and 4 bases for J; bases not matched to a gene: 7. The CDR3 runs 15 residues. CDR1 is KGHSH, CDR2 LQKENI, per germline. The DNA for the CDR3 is TGTGCCAGCTCAGTAGGACAGGGGGTCGTCACTGAAGCTTTCTTT. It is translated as CASSVGQGVVTEAFF.

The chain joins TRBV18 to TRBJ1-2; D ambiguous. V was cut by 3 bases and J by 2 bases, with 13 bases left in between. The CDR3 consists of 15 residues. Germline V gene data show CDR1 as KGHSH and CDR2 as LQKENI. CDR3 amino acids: CASSPLAGVNYGYTF. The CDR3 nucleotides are TGTGCCAGCTCACCTCTCGCCGGAGTCAACTATGGCTACACCTTC.

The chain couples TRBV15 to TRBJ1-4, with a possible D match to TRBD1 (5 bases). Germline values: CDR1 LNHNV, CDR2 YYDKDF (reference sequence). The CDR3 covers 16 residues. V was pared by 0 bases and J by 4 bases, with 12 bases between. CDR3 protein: CATSRDGAVGNEKLFF. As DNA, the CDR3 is TGTGCCACCAGCAGAGACGGGGCAGTGGGTAATGAAAAACTGTTTTTT.

DNA for the CDR3: TGTGCCAGCAGCGTAACCCCTACTTCACAAGAGACCCAGTACTTC. Residues: CASSVTPTSQETQYF. The J gene is TRBJ2-5, the V gene TRBV9; no clear D. The germline V and J ends were trimmed by 1 base and 2 bases, with 12 bases remaining between them. The CDR3 contains 15 residues. Germline values: CDR1 SGDLS, CDR2 YYNGEE.

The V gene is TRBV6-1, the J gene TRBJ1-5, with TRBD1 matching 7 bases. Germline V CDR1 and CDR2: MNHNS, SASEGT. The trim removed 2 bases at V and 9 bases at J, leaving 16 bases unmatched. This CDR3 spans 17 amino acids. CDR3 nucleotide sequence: TGTGCCAGCAGTGAAAGTCGCGCAGGGGGTCCTAGAATGCCCCAGCATTTT. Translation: CASSESRAGGPRMPQHF.

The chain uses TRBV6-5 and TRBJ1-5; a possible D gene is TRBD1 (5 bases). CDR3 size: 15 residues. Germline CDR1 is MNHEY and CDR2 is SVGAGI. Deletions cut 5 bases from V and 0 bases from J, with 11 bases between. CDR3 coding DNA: TGTGCCAGCAGTCCCAGGGTCGGTAGCAATCAGCCCCAGCATTTT. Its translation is CASSPRVGSNQPQHF.

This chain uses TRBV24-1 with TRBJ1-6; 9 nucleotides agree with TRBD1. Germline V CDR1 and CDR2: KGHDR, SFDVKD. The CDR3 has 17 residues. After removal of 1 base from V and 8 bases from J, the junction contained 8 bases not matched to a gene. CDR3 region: CATSDFRDRAKDSPLHF. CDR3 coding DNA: TGTGCCACCAGTGATTTCCGGGACAGGGCTAAAGATTCACCCCTCCACTTT.

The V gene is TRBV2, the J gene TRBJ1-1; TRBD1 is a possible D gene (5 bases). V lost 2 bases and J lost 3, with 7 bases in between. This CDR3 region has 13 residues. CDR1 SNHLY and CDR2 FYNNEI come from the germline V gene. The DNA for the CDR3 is TGTGCCAGCAGTGAACTCAGGGACACTGAAGCTTTCTTT. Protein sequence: CASSELRDTEAFF.

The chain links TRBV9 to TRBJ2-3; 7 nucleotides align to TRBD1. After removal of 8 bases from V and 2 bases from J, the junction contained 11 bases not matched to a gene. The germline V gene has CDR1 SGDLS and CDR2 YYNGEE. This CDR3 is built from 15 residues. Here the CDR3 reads CASRNRDRDTDTQYF. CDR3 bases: TGTGCCAGTAGAAACCGGGACAGAGACACAGATACGCAGTATTTT.

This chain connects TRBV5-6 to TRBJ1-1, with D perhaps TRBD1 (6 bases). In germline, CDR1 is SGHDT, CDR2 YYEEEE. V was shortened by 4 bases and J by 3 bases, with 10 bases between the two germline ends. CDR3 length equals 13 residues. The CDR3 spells CASSPGQYTEAFF. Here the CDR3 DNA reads TGTGCCAGCAGCCCAGGACAGTACACTGAAGCTTTCTTT.

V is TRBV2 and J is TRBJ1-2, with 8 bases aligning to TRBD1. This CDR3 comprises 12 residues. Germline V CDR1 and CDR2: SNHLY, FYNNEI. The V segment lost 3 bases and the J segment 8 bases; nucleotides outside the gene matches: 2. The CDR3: CASSEQGAGYTF. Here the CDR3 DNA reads TGTGCCAGCAGTGAGCAGGGGGCGGGCTACACCTTC.

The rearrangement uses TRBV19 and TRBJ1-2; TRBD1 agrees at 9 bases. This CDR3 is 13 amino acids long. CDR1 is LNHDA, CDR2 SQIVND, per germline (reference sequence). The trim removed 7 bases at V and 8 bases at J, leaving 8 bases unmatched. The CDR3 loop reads CASIRTGDAGYTF. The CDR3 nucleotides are TGTGCCAGTATTAGGACAGGGGACGCGGGCTACACCTTC. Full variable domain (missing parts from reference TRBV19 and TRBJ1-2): DGGITQSPKYLFRKEGQNVTLSCEQNLNHDAMYWYRQDPGQGLRLIYYSQIVNDFQKGDIAEGYSVSREKKESFPLTVTSAQKNPTAFYLCASIRTGDAGYTFGSGTRLTVV.

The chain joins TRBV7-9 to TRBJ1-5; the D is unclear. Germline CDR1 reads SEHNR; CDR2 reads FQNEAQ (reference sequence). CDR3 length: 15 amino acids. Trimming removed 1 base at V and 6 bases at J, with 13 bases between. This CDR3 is CASSLGGSTSQPQHF. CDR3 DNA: TGTGCCAGCAGCTTAGGCGGCTCCACAAGTCAGCCCCAGCATTTT.

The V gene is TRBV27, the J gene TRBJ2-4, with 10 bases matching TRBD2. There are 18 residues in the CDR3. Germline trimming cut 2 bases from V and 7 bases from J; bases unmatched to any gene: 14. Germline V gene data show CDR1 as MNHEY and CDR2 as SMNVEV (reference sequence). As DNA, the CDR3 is TGTGCCAGCAGTTTAATAGTGGCTAGCGGGGGCCGTAAGAACATTCAGTACTTC. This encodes CASSLIVASGGRKNIQYF.

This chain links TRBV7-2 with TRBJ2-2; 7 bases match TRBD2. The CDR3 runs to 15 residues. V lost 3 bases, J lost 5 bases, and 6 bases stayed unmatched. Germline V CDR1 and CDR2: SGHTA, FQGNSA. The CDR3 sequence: CASSFQLAQTGELFF. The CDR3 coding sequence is TGTGCCAGCAGCTTCCAACTAGCGCAAACCGGGGAGCTGTTTTTT.

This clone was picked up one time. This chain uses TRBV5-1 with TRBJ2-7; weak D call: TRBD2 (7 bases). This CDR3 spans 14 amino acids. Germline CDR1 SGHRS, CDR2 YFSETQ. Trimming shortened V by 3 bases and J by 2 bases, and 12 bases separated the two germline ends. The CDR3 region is CASSWGGRAYEQYF. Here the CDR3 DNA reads TGCGCCAGCAGCTGGGGGGGCAGGGCCTACGAGCAGTACTTC.

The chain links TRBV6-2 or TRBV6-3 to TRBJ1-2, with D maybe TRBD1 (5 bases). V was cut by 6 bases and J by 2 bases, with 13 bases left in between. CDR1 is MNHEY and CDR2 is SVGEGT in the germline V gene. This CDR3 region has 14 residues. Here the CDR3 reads CASSSSGGNYGYTF. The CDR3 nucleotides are TGTGCCAGCAGCTCCTCTGGGGGGAACTATGGCTACACCTTC.

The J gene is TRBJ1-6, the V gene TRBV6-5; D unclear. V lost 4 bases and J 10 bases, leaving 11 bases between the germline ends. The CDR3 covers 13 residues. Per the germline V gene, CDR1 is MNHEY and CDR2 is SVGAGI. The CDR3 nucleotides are TGTGCCAGCAGTTTCCAGGTCCGATCACCCCTCCACTTT. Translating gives CASSFQVRSPLHF.

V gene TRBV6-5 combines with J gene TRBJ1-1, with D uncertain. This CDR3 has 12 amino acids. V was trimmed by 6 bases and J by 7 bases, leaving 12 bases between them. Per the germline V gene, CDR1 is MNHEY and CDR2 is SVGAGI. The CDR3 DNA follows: TGTGCCAGCAGCCAGGAACAGTTTGAAGCTTTCTTT. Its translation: CASSQEQFEAFF.

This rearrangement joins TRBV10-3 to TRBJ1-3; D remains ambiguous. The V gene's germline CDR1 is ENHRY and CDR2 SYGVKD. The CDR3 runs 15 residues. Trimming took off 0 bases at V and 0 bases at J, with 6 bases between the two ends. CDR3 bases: TGTGCCATCAGTGAGTCGGCAGTCTCTGGAAACACCATATATTTT. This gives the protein CAISESAVSGNTIYF.